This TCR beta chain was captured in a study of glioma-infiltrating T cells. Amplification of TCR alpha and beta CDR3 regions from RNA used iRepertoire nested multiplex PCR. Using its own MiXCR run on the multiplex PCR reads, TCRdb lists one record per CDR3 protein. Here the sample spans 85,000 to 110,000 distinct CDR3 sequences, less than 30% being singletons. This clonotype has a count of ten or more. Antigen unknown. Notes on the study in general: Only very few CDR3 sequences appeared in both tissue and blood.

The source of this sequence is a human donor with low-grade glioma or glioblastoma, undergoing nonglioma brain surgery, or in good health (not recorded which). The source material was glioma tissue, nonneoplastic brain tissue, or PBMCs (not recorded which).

CDR3 sequence reads: CATTSGMGTEAFF. In DNA form, the CDR3 reads TGTGCCACCACTTCAGGGATGGGCACTGAAGCTTTCTTT. The rearrangement links TRBV6-1 to TRBJ1-1; weak D call: TRBD1 (5 bases). Germline V CDR1 and CDR2: MNHNS, SASEGT. Between the trimmed V and J ends, which lost 10 bases and 4 bases, there was a span of 16 bases. The CDR3 is made up of 13 amino acids.